The next 20 T cell receptor beta chains were all read from a single sample in a study of human T cells and chemical hapten exposure. TCRdb ran MiXCR on the RACE reads and lists one entry per CDR3 protein. The sample has 45,000 to 65,000 distinct CDR3 sequences, around 10% seen once. Time point here: pre-sensitization, week 0. Treatment of the sample: therapeutic diphenylcyclopropenone sensitization with weekly scalp DPC. Sequencing used whole blood, obtained in connection with sensitization to the hapten diphenylcyclopropenone (DPC). These receptors all come from a man aged 40-49 years with alopecia areata. Some clones in this sample may be carry-over from other donors' samples.

The sample holds many counts of this clonotype. CDR3: CASSQDGGTDTQYF. The DNA for the CDR3 is TGCGCCAGCAGCCAAGACGGGGGCACAGATACGCAGTATTTT. The chain joins TRBV4-1 to TRBJ2-3; the D gene is possibly TRBD2 (5 bases). Per the germline V gene, CDR1 is MGHRA and CDR2 is YSYEKL. The V and J ends lost 0 bases and 1 base respectively, with 5 bases between them. The CDR3 sequence is 14 residues long.

This clonotype was counted at least ten times. The gene calls are TRBV7-9 and TRBJ2-1, with 9 bases that match TRBD2. Germline CDR1 reads SEHNR; CDR2 reads FQNEAQ (reference sequence). Trimming at V came to 1 base and at J to 5 bases, leaving 3 bases not matched to a gene. The CDR3 runs to 15 residues. CDR3 sequence reads: CASSLGASGNNEQFF. The CDR3 DNA sequence: TGTGCCAGCAGCTTAGGGGCTAGCGGGAACAATGAGCAGTTCTTC.

The V and J genes are TRBV11-2 and TRBJ1-2; no definite D call. The CDR3 totals 13 residues. CDR1 is SGHAT and CDR2 is FQNNGV in the germline V gene. V was shortened by 5 bases and J by 2 bases, with 9 bases between the two germline ends. The CDR3 reads CASSRQQNYGYTF. DNA for the CDR3: TGTGCCAGCAGCCGTCAACAAAACTATGGCTACACCTTC.

This clonotype was observed at least ten times. V usage is TRBV21-1 and J usage is TRBJ2-1; the tabulated D call, TRBD1, remains unverified against the DNA. TRBV21-1 is a documented pseudogene. The CDR3 sequence is 14 residues long. As DNA, the CDR3 is TGTGCCAGCAGGTGGGACGGTAGGGATAATGAGCAGTTCTTC. It translates to CASRWDGRDNEQFF.

This clonotype was seen many times. The chain is built from TRBV7-2 and TRBJ1-2, with D maybe TRBD1 (6 bases). V lost 5 bases and J lost 4, with 14 bases in between. Germline values: CDR1 SGHTA, CDR2 FQGNSA. This CDR3 region has 14 residues. This CDR3 is CASSPTGLTYGYTF. CDR3 sequence (DNA): TGTGCCAGCAGCCCAACAGGGCTTACCTATGGCTACACCTTC.

This clonotype has at least ten counts. The V call is TRBV28, the J call TRBJ2-5; TRBD1 or TRBD2 may be the D gene (5 bases each). V was clipped by 6 bases and J by 4 bases, with 18 bases between them. The CDR3 is made up of 15 amino acids. Germline-derived CDR1 and CDR2 are MDHEN and SYDVKM. CDR3 residues: CASRQRDLRLETQYF. The DNA of the CDR3 is TGTGCCAGCAGGCAACGGGACCTACGCTTAGAGACCCAGTACTTC.

On this clonotype: At one boundary the junction diverges from the germline segment, which might be a read error. The CDR3 region has the DNA TGTGCCAGCAGCTCCACAGCGGGAGTCCAAGAGACCCGGTACTTC. It is translated as CASSSTAGVQETRYF. The chain couples TRBV11-2 to TRBJ2-5, with 8 bases lining up with TRBD2. The CDR3 spans 15 residues. The germline gives CDR1 SGHAT, CDR2 FQNNGV.

The sample holds many counts of this clonotype. The V call is TRBV20-1, the J call TRBJ2-1; weak D call: TRBD2 (6 bases). The length of the CDR3 is 14 residues. Germline V lookup: CDR1 DFQATT, CDR2 SNEGSKA (reference sequence). V gave up 5 bases and J gave up 0 bases, with 11 bases separating them. This chain's CDR3 is CSAPSAYSYNEQFF. CDR3 sequence (DNA): TGCAGTGCTCCTAGCGCCTACTCCTACAATGAGCAGTTCTTC.

This clonotype was detected many times. This chain links TRBV20-1 with TRBJ1-1; 7 bases match TRBD1. The CDR3 consists of 16 residues. V shed 5 bases and J 0 bases; nucleotides not matched to a gene: 12. The V gene's germline CDR1 is DFQATT and CDR2 SNEGSKA (reference sequence). The CDR3 reads CSASRDSHRMNTEAFF. The DNA of the CDR3 is TGCAGTGCTTCCCGGGACAGCCATCGAATGAACACTGAAGCTTTCTTT.

The chain employs TRBV28 and TRBJ1-6; D is possibly TRBD1 (5 bases). Trimming stripped 3 bases from V and 0 bases from J, with 12 bases between. Germline V gene lookup returns CDR1 MDHEN and CDR2 SYDVKM. The CDR3 totals 17 residues. As DNA, the CDR3 is TGTGCCAGCAGTTTTACGACAGTTAGCTCCTATAATTCACCCCTCCACTTT. Protein: CASSFTTVSSYNSPLHF.

The chain employs TRBV4-1 and TRBJ2-2; a weak D match, TRBD2 (5 bases). The CDR3 spans 15 residues. The germline CDR1 and CDR2 sequences are MGHRA and YSYEKL. V was trimmed by 3 bases and J by 0 bases, leaving 8 bases between them. CDR3 amino acids: CASSQRTSNTGELFF. CDR3 bases: TGCGCCAGCAGCCAGAGGACTTCGAACACCGGGGAGCTGTTTTTT.

V is TRBV20-1 and J is TRBJ2-4; TRBD1 is a possible D gene (6 bases). V was shortened by 6 bases and J by 2 bases, with 11 bases between the two germline ends. CDR3 length equals 13 residues. Germline assignment: CDR1 DFQATT and CDR2 SNEGSKA (reference sequence). The CDR3 region has the DNA TGCAGTGCGGGGGCGGCTTCCAAAAACATTCAGTACTTC. It codes for CSAGAASKNIQYF.

This clonotype was counted many times. The chain employs TRBV5-5 and TRBJ2-7; 7 bases are shared with TRBD1. Germline V gene lookup returns CDR1 SGHKS and CDR2 YYEKEE (reference sequence). V shed 4 bases, J shed 2 bases, and the junction held 3 bases outside the gene matches. The CDR3 is 13 amino acids. The CDR3 reads CASSKQGPYEQYF. CDR3 sequence (DNA): TGTGCCAGCAGCAAACAGGGGCCCTACGAGCAGTACTTC.

A few counts support this clonotype. This chain links TRBV28 with TRBJ2-2; the match to TRBD2 covers 8 bases. V dropped 1 base and J dropped 5; count of bases not matched to a gene: 3. Germline CDR1 MDHEN, CDR2 SYDVKM. The CDR3 has 15 amino acids. This CDR3 reads CASSLLAGWTGELFF. CDR3 nucleotides: TGTGCCAGCAGTTTATTAGCGGGATGGACCGGGGAGCTGTTTTTT.

V usage is TRBV9 and J usage is TRBJ2-1; D perhaps matches TRBD2 (6 bases). This CDR3 has 15 amino acids. Germline-derived CDR1 and CDR2 are SGDLS and YYNGEE. Trimming took off 0 bases at V and 4 bases at J, with 11 bases between the two ends. CDR3: CASSVAAGTYNEQFF. The CDR3 nucleotides are TGTGCCAGCAGCGTAGCGGCAGGGACTTACAATGAGCAGTTCTTC.

The genes are TRBV6-6 and TRBJ1-6, with 7 positions matching TRBD1. The CDR3 totals 14 residues. The germline CDR1 and CDR2 sequences are MNHNY and SVGAGI (reference sequence). V was pared by 7 bases and J by 5 bases, with 5 bases of the junction left unmatched. Here the CDR3 reads CASKEGQNNSPLHF. Written as DNA, the CDR3 is TGTGCCAGCAAAGAGGGACAGAATAATTCACCCCTCCACTTT.

This clonotype was seen more than once but under ten times. V and J are TRBV5-1 and TRBJ1-1; 7 bases line up with TRBD1. Per germline, CDR1 SGHRS and CDR2 YFSETQ. With V trimmed by 4 bases and J by 1 base, 7 bases remained unmatched. The CDR3 is 15 residues long. CDR3 nucleotides: TGCGCCAGCAGCCTAGGGGACAGAACGAACACTGAAGCTTTCTTT. Amino acid sequence: CASSLGDRTNTEAFF. Together with reference TRBV5-1 and TRBJ1-1, the CDR3 gives the full variable domain: KAGVTQTPRYLIKTRGQQVTLSCSPISGHRSVSWYQQTPGQGLQFLFEYFSETQRNKGNFPGRFSGRQFSNSRSEMNVSTLELGDSALYLCASSLGDRTNTEAFFGQGTRLTVV.

This clonotype occurred many times. The V call is TRBV6-5, the J call TRBJ2-5; TRBD2 matches at 10 bases. Germline V gene sequence: CDR1 MNHEY, CDR2 SVGAGI. V gave up 2 bases and J gave up 4 bases; unmatched junction bases: 19. The CDR3 length is 20 residues. DNA of the CDR3: TGTGCCAGCAGTTACGAGGGCCTAGCGGGAGCGGGGCCAAGCGTAGAGACCCAGTACTTC. Its protein is CASSYEGLAGAGPSVETQYF.

The sample holds a few counts of this clonotype. The rearrangement joins TRBV7-9 to TRBJ2-7, with 7 bases lining up with TRBD1. The V gene's germline CDR1 is SEHNR and CDR2 FQNEAQ (reference sequence). Trimming took 6 bases from V and 2 from J; bases not matched to a gene: 1. This CDR3 region has 12 residues. CDR3 protein: CASSTGAYEQYF. The CDR3 nucleotides are TGTGCCAGCAGTACAGGGGCCTACGAGCAGTACTTC.

V and J are TRBV7-2 and TRBJ1-1; no firm D call. Trimming removed 9 bases from V and 4 bases from J, with 12 bases in between. The CDR3 spans 12 residues. The germline V gene encodes CDR1 SGHTA and CDR2 FQGNSA. CDR3 amino acids: CASLPRGTEAFF. CDR3 in DNA: TGTGCCAGTCTACCCCGGGGCACTGAAGCTTTCTTT.